This T cell receptor beta chain was identified in a study of blood T cells in healthy people across ages. Using a J-beta primer mix together with a sample-barcoded 5' primer, a second PCR was run for roughly 7 to 12 cycles. TCRdb reanalysed the 5' RACE reads using MiXCR and keeps one entry per CDR3 protein. The sample holds roughly 1.5 million distinct CDR3 sequences, 42% seen once. From germline, CDR1 is SNHLY and CDR2 FYNNEI. Trimming took off 6 bases at V and 3 bases at J, with 19 bases between the two ends. This CDR3 has 16 residues. The sequence was obtained from a woman under 30 in good health. The sequencing sample was made of blood. The chain is built from TRBV2 and TRBJ2-3; no reliable D call. This CDR3 reads CASSNKRVERTDTQYF. The CDR3 DNA reads as TGTGCCAGCAGCAACAAAAGGGTCGAGAGGACAGATACGCAGTATTTT.